The T cell receptor beta chain under discussion was sequenced for a study of T cell changes during pregnancy in multiple sclerosis. Using immunoSEQ multiplex PCR, the repertoire was profiled, and TCRdb retains in-frame clones only, with some absent. The table lists tens of thousands of clones, about nine tenths of them singletons. Germline lookup yields CDR1 LNHDA and CDR2 SQIVND (reference sequence). The CDR3 extends over 15 amino acids. V was clipped by 4 bases and J by 2 bases, with 12 bases between them. This clone was found once. The source material was peripheral blood, sampled in the third trimester of pregnancy. The origin of this receptor is a female donor in good health, enrolled as a control in a pregnancy study. The rearrangement links TRBV19 to TRBJ1-3; D possibly corresponds to TRBD1 (6 bases). CDR3 coding DNA: TGTGCCAGTAGTACGGGGACATACACTGGAAACACCATATATTTT. This sequence encodes CASSTGTYTGNTIYF.